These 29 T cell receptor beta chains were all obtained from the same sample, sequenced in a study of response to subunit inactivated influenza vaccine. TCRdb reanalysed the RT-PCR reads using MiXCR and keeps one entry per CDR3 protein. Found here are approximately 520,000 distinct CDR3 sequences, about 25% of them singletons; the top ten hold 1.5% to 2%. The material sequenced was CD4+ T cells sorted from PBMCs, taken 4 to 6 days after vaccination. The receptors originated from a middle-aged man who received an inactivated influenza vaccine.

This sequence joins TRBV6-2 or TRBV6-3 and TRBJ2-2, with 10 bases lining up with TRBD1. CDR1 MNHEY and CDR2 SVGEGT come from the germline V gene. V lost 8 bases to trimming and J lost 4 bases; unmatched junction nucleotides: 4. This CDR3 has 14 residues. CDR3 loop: CASGQGGSTGELFF. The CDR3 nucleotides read TGTGCCAGCGGACAGGGGGGAAGCACCGGGGAGCTGTTTTTT.

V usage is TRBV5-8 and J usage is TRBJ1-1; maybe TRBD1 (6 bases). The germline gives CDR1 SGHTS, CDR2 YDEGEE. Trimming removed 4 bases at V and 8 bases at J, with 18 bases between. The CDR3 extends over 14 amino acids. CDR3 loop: CASSHQGRGLEAFF. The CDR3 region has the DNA TGTGCCAGCAGCCACCAGGGGCGCGGGCTCGAAGCTTTCTTT.

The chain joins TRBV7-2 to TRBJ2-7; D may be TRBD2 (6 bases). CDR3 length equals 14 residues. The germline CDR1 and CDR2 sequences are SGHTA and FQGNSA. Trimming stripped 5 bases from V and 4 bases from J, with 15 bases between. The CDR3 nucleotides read TGTGCCAGCAGCCCCCGGGACTTTCAATACGAGCAGTACTTC. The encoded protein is CASSPRDFQYEQYF.

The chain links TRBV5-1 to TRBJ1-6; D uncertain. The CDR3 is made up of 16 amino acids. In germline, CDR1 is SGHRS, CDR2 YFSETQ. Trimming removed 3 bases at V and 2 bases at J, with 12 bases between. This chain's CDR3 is CASSSVSGAYNSPLHF. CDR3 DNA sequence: TGCGCCAGCAGCTCCGTCAGTGGGGCCTATAATTCACCCCTCCACTTT.

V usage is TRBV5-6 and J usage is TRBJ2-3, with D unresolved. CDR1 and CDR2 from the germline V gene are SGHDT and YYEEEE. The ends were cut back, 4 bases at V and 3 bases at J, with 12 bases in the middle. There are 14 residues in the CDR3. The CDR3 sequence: CASSQGRVTDTQYF. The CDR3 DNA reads TGTGCCAGCAGCCAAGGACGGGTGACAGATACGCAGTATTTT.

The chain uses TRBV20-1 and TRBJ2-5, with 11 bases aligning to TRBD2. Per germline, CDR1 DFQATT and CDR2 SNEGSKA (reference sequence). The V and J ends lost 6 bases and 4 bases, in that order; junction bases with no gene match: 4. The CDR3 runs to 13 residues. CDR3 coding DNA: TGCAGTGCACTAGCGGGAGCGATAGAGACCCAGTACTTC. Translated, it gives CSALAGAIETQYF.

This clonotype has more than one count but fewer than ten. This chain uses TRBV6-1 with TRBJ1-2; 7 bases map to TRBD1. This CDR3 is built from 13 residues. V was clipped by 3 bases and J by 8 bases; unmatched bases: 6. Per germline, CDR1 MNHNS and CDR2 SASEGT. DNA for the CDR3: TGTGCCAGCAGTGATGGACAGGCTCAGGGCTACACCTTC. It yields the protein CASSDGQAQGYTF.

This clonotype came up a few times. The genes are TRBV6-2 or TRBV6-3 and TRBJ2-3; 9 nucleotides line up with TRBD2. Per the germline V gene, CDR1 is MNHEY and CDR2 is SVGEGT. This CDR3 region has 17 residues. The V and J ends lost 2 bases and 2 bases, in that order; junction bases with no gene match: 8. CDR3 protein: CASSYNLRGGSTDTQYF. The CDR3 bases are TGTGCCAGCAGTTACAATTTGCGGGGGGGCTCCACAGATACGCAGTATTTT.

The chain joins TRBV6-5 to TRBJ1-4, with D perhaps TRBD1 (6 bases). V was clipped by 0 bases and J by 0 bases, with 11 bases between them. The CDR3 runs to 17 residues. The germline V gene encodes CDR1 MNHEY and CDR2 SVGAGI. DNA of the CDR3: TGTGCCAGCAGTTACTCGAGGGGGGGGGCAACTAATGAAAAACTGTTTTTT. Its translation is CASSYSRGGATNEKLFF.

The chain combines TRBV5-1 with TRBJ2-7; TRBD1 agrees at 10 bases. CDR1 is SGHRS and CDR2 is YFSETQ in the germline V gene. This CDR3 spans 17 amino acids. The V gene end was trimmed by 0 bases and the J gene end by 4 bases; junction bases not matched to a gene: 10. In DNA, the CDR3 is TGCGCCAGCAGCTTGGCCAGGGGGGACAGGGGAGAGTACGAGCAGTACTTC. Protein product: CASSLARGDRGEYEQYF.

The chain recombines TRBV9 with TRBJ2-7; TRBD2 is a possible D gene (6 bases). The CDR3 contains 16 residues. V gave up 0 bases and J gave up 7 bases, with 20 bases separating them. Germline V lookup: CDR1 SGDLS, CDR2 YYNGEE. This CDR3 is CASSVGGTSRSVEQYF. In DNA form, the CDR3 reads TGTGCCAGCAGCGTAGGCGGGACCTCAAGGTCGGTGGAGCAGTACTTC.

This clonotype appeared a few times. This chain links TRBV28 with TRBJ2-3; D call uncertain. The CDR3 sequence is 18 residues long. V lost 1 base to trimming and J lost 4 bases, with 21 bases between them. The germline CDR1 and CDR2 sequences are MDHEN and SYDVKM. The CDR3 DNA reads TGTGCCAGCAGTTTATTAGGTGGTGGCAACTTCCCCCCAGATACGCAGTATTTT. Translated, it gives CASSLLGGGNFPPDTQYF.

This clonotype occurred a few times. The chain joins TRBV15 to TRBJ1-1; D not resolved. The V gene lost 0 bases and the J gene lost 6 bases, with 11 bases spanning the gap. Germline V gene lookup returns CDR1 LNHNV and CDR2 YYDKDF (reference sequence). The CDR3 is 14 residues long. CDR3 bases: TGTGCCACCAGCAGAGATCGTAAGGGATCTGAAGCTTTCTTT. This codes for CATSRDRKGSEAFF. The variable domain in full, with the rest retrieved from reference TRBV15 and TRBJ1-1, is DAMVIQNPRYQVTQFGKPVTLSCSQTLNHNVMYWYQQKSSQAPKLLFHYYDKDFNNEADTPDNFQSRRPNTSFCFLDIRSPGLGDTAMYLCATSRDRKGSEAFFGQGTRLTVV.

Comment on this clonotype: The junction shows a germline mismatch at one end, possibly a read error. The CDR3 region has the DNA TGTGCCACCAGCTCCGACAGAGGCTCCTACAATGAGCAGTTCTTC. It yields the protein CATSSDRGSYNEQFF. The chain combines TRBV7-9 with TRBJ2-1; a possible D gene is TRBD1 (5 bases). The CDR3 extends over 15 amino acids. Germline CDR1 SEHNR, CDR2 FQNEAQ (reference sequence).

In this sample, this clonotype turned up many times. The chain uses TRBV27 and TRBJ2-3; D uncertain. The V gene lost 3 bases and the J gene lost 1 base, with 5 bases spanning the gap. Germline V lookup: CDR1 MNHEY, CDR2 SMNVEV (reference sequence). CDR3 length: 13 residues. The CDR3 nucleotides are TGTGCCAGCAGTTTTCGAGGCACAGATACGCAGTATTTT. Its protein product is CASSFRGTDTQYF.

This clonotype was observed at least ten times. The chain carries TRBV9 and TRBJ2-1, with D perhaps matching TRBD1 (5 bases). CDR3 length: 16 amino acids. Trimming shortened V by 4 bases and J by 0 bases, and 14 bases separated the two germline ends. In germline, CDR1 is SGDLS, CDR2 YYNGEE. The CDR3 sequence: CASSRGLENSYNEQFF. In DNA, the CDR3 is TGTGCCAGCAGCAGGGGTTTGGAAAACTCCTACAATGAGCAGTTCTTC.

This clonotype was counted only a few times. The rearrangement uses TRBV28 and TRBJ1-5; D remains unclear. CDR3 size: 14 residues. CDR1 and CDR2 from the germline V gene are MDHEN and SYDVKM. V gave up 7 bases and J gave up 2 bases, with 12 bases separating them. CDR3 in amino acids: CASNAGNGNQPQHF. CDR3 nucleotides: TGTGCCAGCAATGCGGGTAATGGCAATCAGCCCCAGCATTTT.

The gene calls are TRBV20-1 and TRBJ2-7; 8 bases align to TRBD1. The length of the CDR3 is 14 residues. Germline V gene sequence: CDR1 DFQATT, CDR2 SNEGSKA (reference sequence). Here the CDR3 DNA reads TGCAGCGGCCAGGGGGCGAGAGAATCCTACGAGCAGTACTTC. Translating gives CSGQGARESYEQYF.

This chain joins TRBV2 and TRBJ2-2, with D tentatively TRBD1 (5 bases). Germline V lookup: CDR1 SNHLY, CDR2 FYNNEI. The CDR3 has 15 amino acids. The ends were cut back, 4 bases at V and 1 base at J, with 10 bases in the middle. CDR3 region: CASSGGAGNTGELFF. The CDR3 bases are TGTGCCAGCAGTGGGGGCGCAGGGAACACCGGGGAGCTGTTTTTT.

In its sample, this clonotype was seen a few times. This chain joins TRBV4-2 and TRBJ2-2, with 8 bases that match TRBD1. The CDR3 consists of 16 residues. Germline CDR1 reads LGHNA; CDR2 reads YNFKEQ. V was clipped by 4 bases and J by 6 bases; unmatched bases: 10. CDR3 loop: CASSPHRGEGAGELFF. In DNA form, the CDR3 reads TGTGCCAGCAGCCCCCACAGGGGGGAAGGGGCCGGGGAGCTGTTTTTT.

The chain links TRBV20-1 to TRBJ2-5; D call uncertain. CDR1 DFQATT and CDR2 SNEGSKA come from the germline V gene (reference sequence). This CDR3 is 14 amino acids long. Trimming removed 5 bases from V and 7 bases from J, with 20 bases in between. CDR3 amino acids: CSALPLGPLSTQYF. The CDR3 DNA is TGCAGTGCTCTTCCTTTGGGCCCACTCTCGACCCAGTACTTC.

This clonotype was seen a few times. In DNA form, the CDR3 reads TGTGCCAGCAGCTGGATGGGGGACAATGAGCAGTTCTTC. Translating gives CASSWMGDNEQFF. V usage is TRBV7-8 and J usage is TRBJ2-1; D could derive from TRBD1 or TRBD2 (5 bases each). The V and J ends lost 4 bases and 5 bases respectively, with 9 bases between them. The CDR3 covers 13 residues. Germline V gene sequence: CDR1 SGHVS, CDR2 FQNEAQ.

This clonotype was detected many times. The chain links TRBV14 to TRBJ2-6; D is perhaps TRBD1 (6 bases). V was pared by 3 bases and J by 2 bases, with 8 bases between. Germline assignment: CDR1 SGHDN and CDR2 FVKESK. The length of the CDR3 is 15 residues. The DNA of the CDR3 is TGTGCCAGCAGCCAGACAGGAACTGGGGCCAACGTCCTGACTTTC. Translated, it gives CASSQTGTGANVLTF.

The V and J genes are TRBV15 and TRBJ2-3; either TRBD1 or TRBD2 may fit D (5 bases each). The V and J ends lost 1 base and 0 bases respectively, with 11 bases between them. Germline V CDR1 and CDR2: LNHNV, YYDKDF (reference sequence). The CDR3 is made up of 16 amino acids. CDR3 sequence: CATSRGTGPSTDTQYF. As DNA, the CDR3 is TGTGCCACCAGCAGAGGGACGGGACCGAGCACAGATACGCAGTATTTT. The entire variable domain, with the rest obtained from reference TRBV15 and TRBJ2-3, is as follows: DAMVIQNPRYQVTQFGKPVTLSCSQTLNHNVMYWYQQKSSQAPKLLFHYYDKDFNNEADTPDNFQSRRPNTSFCFLDIRSPGLGDTAMYLCATSRGTGPSTDTQYFGPGTRLTVL.

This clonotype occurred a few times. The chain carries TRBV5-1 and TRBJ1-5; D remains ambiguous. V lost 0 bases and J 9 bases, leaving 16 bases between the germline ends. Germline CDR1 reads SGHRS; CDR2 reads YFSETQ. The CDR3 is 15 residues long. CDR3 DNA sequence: TGCGCCAGCAGCTTGGAAGGACCGGAGATGTCGCCCCAGCATTTT. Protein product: CASSLEGPEMSPQHF. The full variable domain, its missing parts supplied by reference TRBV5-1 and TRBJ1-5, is KAGVTQTPRYLIKTRGQQVTLSCSPISGHRSVSWYQQTPGQGLQFLFEYFSETQRNKGNFPGRFSGRQFSNSRSEMNVSTLELGDSALYLCASSLEGPEMSPQHFGDGTRLSIL.

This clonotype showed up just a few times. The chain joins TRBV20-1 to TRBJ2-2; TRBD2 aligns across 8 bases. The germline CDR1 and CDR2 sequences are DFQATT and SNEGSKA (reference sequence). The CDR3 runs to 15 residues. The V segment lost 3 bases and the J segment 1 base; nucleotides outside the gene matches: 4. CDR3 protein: CSARAGGLNTGELFF. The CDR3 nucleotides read TGCAGTGCTAGGGCGGGAGGTTTGAACACCGGGGAGCTGTTTTTT.

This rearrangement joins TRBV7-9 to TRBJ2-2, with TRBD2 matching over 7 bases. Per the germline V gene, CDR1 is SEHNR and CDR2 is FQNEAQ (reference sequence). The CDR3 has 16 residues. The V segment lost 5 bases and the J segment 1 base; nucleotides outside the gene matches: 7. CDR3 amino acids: CASSPFTSENTGELFF. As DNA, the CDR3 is TGTGCCAGCAGCCCCTTTACTAGCGAGAACACCGGGGAGCTGTTTTTT.

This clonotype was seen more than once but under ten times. CDR3 in amino acids: CASSTRSGTSGRVSSYEQYF. The CDR3 DNA is TGTGCCAGCAGCACCCGGTCCGGGACTAGCGGGAGGGTAAGCTCCTACGAGCAGTACTTC. The J gene is TRBJ2-7, the V gene TRBV11-2, with TRBD2 identical over 16 bases. With 5 bases clipped from V and 0 bases from J, the junction kept 13 bases outside the gene matches. The CDR3 contains 20 residues. Germline-derived CDR1 and CDR2 are SGHAT and FQNNGV.

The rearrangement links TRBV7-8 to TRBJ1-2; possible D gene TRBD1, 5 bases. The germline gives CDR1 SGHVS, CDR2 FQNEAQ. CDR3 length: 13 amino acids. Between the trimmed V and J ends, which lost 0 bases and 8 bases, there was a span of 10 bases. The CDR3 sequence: CASSLAGAGGYTF. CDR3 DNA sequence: TGTGCCAGCAGCTTAGCAGGGGCGGGCGGCTACACCTTC.